The 20 T cell receptor beta chains presented below share a single source sample, sequenced in a study of T-cell reconstitution after alpha-beta-depleted transplantation in children. Molecular barcoding with unique molecular identifiers was used for the TCRbeta library. TCRdb itself ran the PCR reads through MiXCR, one entry per CDR3 protein. The data show about 870,000 distinct CDR3 sequences, with roughly 16% seen just once and approximately 4.5% held by the top ten. The sample was PBMCs, mostly from graft donor cells, taken 360 days after TCRalphabeta/CD19-depleted stem cell transplant. Receptors were obtained from a male patient younger than 18 who had a stem cell transplant for acute lymphoblastic leukemia, so the T cells may come from the graft donor.

The V gene is TRBV11-2, the J gene TRBJ2-1, with D hard to call. The CDR3 sequence is 15 residues long. Germline values: CDR1 SGHAT, CDR2 FQNNGV. V was pared by 1 base and J by 1 base, with 8 bases between. Here the CDR3 reads CASSLARLSYNEQFF. Written as DNA, the CDR3 is TGTGCCAGCAGCTTAGCGCGGTTGTCCTACAATGAGCAGTTCTTC.

This clonotype was observed a handful of times. The chain links TRBV4-1 to TRBJ1-5, with D unresolved. CDR1 and CDR2 from the germline V gene are MGHRA and YSYEKL. The CDR3 runs 14 residues. V lost 5 bases to trimming and J lost 0 bases, with 8 bases between them. CDR3 sequence reads: CASSEIYSNQPQHF. CDR3 nucleotides: TGCGCCAGCAGCGAGATCTATAGCAATCAGCCCCAGCATTTT.

This clonotype was counted only a few times. The genes are TRBV10-1 and TRBJ2-1; the match to TRBD2 covers 11 bases. CDR3 length equals 17 residues. The V and J ends lost 2 bases and 6 bases, in that order; junction bases with no gene match: 9. Looked up from germline, CDR1 is WNHNN and CDR2 is SYGVQD (reference sequence). DNA for the CDR3: TGCGCCAGCAGTGAGAGGGTAGCGGGAGGGCTACGCAATGAGCAGTTCTTC. Translation gives CASSERVAGGLRNEQFF.

The chain couples TRBV7-9 to TRBJ2-5; D is possibly TRBD1 (6 bases). V lost 4 bases, J lost 2 bases, and 14 bases lay in between. This CDR3 contains 15 residues. CDR1 is SEHNR, CDR2 FQNEAQ, per germline (reference sequence). The CDR3 loop reads CASSSLDSLQETQYF. Written as DNA, the CDR3 is TGTGCCAGCAGCTCCCTGGACAGCCTACAAGAGACCCAGTACTTC.

This clonotype was counted between two and nine times. The gene calls are TRBV19 and TRBJ2-1, with D possibly being TRBD2 (6 bases). Germline values: CDR1 LNHDA, CDR2 SQIVND (reference sequence). Trimming pared 8 bases from V and 6 bases from J, leaving 14 bases between. The CDR3 spans 13 residues. The CDR3 protein is CASLSSEVNEQFF. Here the CDR3 DNA reads TGTGCCAGTCTCTCTAGCGAGGTCAATGAGCAGTTCTTC.

The gene calls are TRBV5-1 and TRBJ2-1; D uncertain. Trimming removed 1 base from V and 5 bases from J, with 7 bases in between. Looked up from germline, CDR1 is SGHRS and CDR2 is YFSETQ. The length of the CDR3 is 13 residues. The CDR3 spells CASSLWTNNEQFF. CDR3 DNA sequence: TGCGCCAGCAGCTTGTGGACCAACAATGAGCAGTTCTTC.

This clonotype was seen at least ten times. The chain joins TRBV20-1 to TRBJ2-7, with D maybe TRBD2 (6 bases). With 6 bases removed from V and 0 bases from J, the gap between germline ends came to 21 bases. The CDR3 length is 16 residues. CDR1 and CDR2 (germline): DFQATT, SNEGSKA (reference sequence). The CDR3: CSAQRFEAGHSYEQYF. The DNA for the CDR3 is TGCAGTGCCCAGAGGTTTGAAGCGGGCCACTCCTACGAGCAGTACTTC.

This clonotype was observed many times. The chain has TRBV20-1 and TRBJ2-1; D remains unclear. V lost 1 base and J 7 bases, leaving 14 bases between the germline ends. Germline V gene lookup returns CDR1 DFQATT and CDR2 SNEGSKA (reference sequence). The CDR3 runs to 14 residues. The CDR3: CSARVPRSYNEQFF. The DNA of the CDR3 is TGCAGTGCTAGAGTCCCCCGGTCATATAATGAGCAGTTCTTC.

The CDR3 DNA reads TGCAGCGTTGGGACTAGCGGGAACCACGAGCAGTACTTC. It translates to CSVGTSGNHEQYF. This sequence joins TRBV29-1 and TRBJ2-7; TRBD2 matches at 12 bases. The ends lost 4 bases at V and 5 bases at J; junction bases unmatched: 3. Germline CDR1 reads SQVTM; CDR2 reads ANQGSEA. The CDR3 covers 13 residues.

With respect to this clonotype: One end of the junction does not line up with germline, which may come from a read error. The rearrangement links TRBV29-1 to TRBJ2-5, with D perhaps matching TRBD1 (6 bases). CDR3 size: 14 residues. CDR1 and CDR2 (germline): SQVTM, ANQGSEA. CDR3 DNA: TGCAGCGGTCGGGACAACCTTATAAGAGAGGCCCAGTACTTC. Protein: CSGRDNLIREAQYF.

The gene calls are TRBV5-1 and TRBJ1-3; 8 bases match TRBD1. The V and J ends lost 0 bases and 0 bases, in that order; junction bases with no gene match: 5. The CDR3 spans 17 residues. In germline, CDR1 is SGHRS, CDR2 YFSETQ. CDR3 bases: TGCGCCAGCAGCTTGGGGACAGGGCTTTCCTCTGGAAACACCATATATTTT. It yields the protein CASSLGTGLSSGNTIYF.

The V and J genes are TRBV5-1 and TRBJ2-1; no clear D gene. Looked up from germline, CDR1 is SGHRS and CDR2 is YFSETQ. The V end lost 4 bases, the J end lost 12 bases, and 14 bases lay between the germline ends. The CDR3 covers 12 residues. DNA for the CDR3: TGCGCCAGCAGCGGCCGGACCCTCTTGCAGTTCTTC. Amino acid sequence: CASSGRTLLQFF.

The CDR3 region has the DNA TGCAGTGCTCAAGGACTAGCGGGAGTTCACGAGCAGTACTTC. This gives the protein CSAQGLAGVHEQYF. The V call is TRBV20-1, the J call TRBJ2-7; 13 bases are shared with TRBD2. This CDR3 comprises 14 residues. Germline CDR1 reads DFQATT; CDR2 reads SNEGSKA (reference sequence). Losses at the gene ends were 5 bases for V and 5 bases for J; bases not matched to a gene: 6.

This clonotype has only a few counts. The chain has TRBV5-1 and TRBJ2-2; D call uncertain. Trimming stripped 1 base from V and 0 bases from J, with 4 bases between. Germline CDR1 reads SGHRS; CDR2 reads YFSETQ. This CDR3 spans 14 amino acids. This chain's CDR3 is CASSLMPNTGELFF. Written as DNA, the CDR3 is TGCGCCAGCAGCTTGATGCCGAACACCGGGGAGCTGTTTTTT.

This clonotype was counted between two and nine times. The CDR3, as DNA: TGTGCCAGCAGCTTAGTGCCAGGGGGGGACCTTATCTCCTACGAGCAGTACTTC. Protein: CASSLVPGGDLISYEQYF. V and J are TRBV11-1 and TRBJ2-7; D possibly matches TRBD1 or TRBD2 (7 bases each). This CDR3 is 18 amino acids long. V lost 1 base to trimming and J lost 0 bases, with 19 bases between them. The germline CDR1 and CDR2 sequences are SGHAT and FQDESV (reference sequence).

This clonotype has a handful of counts. J is TRBJ2-2 and V is TRBV4-2, with 13 positions matching TRBD2. Germline CDR1 LGHNA, CDR2 YNFKEQ. After removal of 1 base from V and 7 bases from J, the junction contained 18 bases not matched to a gene. This CDR3 is 21 amino acids long. The CDR3 coding sequence is TGTGCCAGCAGCCAAGTTGTAACTAGCGGGAGGGCCCTGGGGTACGTCGGGGAGCTGTTTTTT. Its translation is CASSQVVTSGRALGYVGELFF.

This chain joins TRBV19 and TRBJ2-1, with 10 bases identical to TRBD2. The CDR3 runs to 16 residues. J gave up 4 bases and V 3 bases, and 6 bases lay outside the gene matches. The germline CDR1 and CDR2 sequences are LNHDA and SQIVND (reference sequence). As DNA, the CDR3 is TGTGCCAGTAGTATTGGGCTAGCGGGAGTGTACAATGAGCAGTTCTTC. This encodes CASSIGLAGVYNEQFF.

There are a few counts of this clonotype. V is TRBV29-1 and J is TRBJ2-7; D call uncertain. Germline CDR1 and CDR2: SQVTM and ANQGSEA. The CDR3 has 10 amino acids. V was cut by 5 bases and J by 3 bases, with 5 bases left in between. The CDR3 sequence is CSVLIYEQYF. The CDR3 bases are TGCAGCGTTCTAATCTACGAGCAGTACTTC.

Only a few counts were recorded for this clonotype. This chain links TRBV7-9 with TRBJ1-4; D possibly corresponds to TRBD1 (5 bases). Germline assignment: CDR1 SEHNR and CDR2 FQNEAQ (reference sequence). The germline V and J ends were trimmed by 1 base and 1 base, with 7 bases remaining between them. This CDR3 is built from 15 residues. The DNA for the CDR3 is TGTGCCAGCAGCTTAGGGGGGTTAACTAATGAAAAACTGTTTTTT. This codes for CASSLGGLTNEKLFF.

The CDR3 here is CASSLRAGTATYNEQFF. The CDR3 nucleotides read TGTGCCAGCAGTTTAAGGGCAGGGACAGCCACCTACAATGAGCAGTTCTTC. J is TRBJ2-1 and V is TRBV27, with 7 bases that match TRBD1. Germline trimming cut 2 bases from V and 2 bases from J; bases unmatched to any gene: 9. CDR1 MNHEY and CDR2 SMNVEV come from the germline V gene (reference sequence). CDR3 length equals 17 residues.